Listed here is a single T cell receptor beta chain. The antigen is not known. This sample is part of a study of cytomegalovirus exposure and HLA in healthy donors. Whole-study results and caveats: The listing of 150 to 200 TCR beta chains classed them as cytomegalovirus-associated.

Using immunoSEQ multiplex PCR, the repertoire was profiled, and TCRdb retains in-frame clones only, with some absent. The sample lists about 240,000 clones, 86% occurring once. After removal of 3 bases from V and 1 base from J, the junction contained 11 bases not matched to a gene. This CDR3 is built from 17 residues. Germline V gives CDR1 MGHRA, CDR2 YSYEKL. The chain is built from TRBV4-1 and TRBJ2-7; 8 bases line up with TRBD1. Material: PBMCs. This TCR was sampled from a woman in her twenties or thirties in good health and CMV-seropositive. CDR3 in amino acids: CASSHVPGQVLSYEQYF. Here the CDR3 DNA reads TGCGCCAGCAGCCACGTACCGGGACAGGTTTTATCCTACGAGCAGTACTTC.